These 7 T cell receptor beta chains were sequenced from one sample in a study of T-cell reconstitution after alpha-beta-depleted transplantation in children. Preparation of the TCRbeta library involved a method that used unique molecular identifiers. TCRdb re-called the PCR reads through MiXCR, storing one row per CDR3 protein. The sample carries a few hundred thousand distinct CDR3 sequences, under 15% recorded once. The sample was PBMCs, mostly from graft donor cells, taken 360 days after TCRalphabeta/CD19-depleted stem cell transplant. The receptor set was obtained from a male patient younger than 18 who had a stem cell transplant for acute myeloid leukemia, so the T cells may come from the graft donor.

This clonotype was seen repeatedly, ten times or more. This chain links TRBV9 with TRBJ2-1; D gene uncertain. The CDR3 runs to 16 residues. Deletions cut 0 bases from V and 0 bases from J, with 10 bases between. CDR1 is SGDLS and CDR2 is YYNGEE in the germline V gene. The CDR3 loop reads CASSVGGALSYNEQFF. For the CDR3, the DNA is TGTGCCAGCAGCGTAGGCGGAGCGCTCTCCTACAATGAGCAGTTCTTC.

V usage is TRBV7-9 and J usage is TRBJ2-5; D remains ambiguous. CDR1 SEHNR and CDR2 FQNEAQ come from the germline V gene (reference sequence). Trimming shortened V by 11 bases and J by 2 bases, and 0 bases separated the two germline ends. The CDR3 has 8 amino acids. CDR3 coding DNA: TGTGCCCAAGAGACCCAGTACTTC. Its translation is CAQETQYF.

This clonotype was counted a few times. This sequence joins TRBV30 and TRBJ2-2; 11 bases line up with TRBD2. CDR1 and CDR2 (germline): GTSNPN, SVGIG (reference sequence). V lost 8 bases, J lost 0 bases, and 8 bases stayed unmatched. The CDR3 has 16 amino acids. The CDR3 is CAVAGGPVANTGELFF. The CDR3 nucleotides read TGTGCCGTAGCGGGAGGGCCTGTCGCGAACACCGGGGAGCTGTTTTTT.

This clonotype was seen ten or more times. The rearrangement links TRBV24-1 to TRBJ2-7; no clear D. V lost 3 bases and J 4 bases, leaving 3 bases between the germline ends. Germline V gene data show CDR1 as KGHDR and CDR2 as SFDVKD. The CDR3 is made up of 11 amino acids. The CDR3: CATSDLYEQYF. The CDR3, as DNA: TGTGCCACCAGTGATCTATACGAGCAGTACTTC.

This clonotype has a count of ten or more. One end of the junction varies from germline; a read error may be responsible. The genes are TRBV6-2 or TRBV6-3 and TRBJ1-5; D is ambiguous. The germline gives CDR1 MNHEY, CDR2 SVGEGT. This CDR3 spans 15 amino acids. The CDR3 sequence: CASYITERENQPQHF. CDR3 nucleotide sequence: TGTGCCAGTTATATAACGGAACGGGAGAATCAGCCCCAGCACTTT.

V usage is TRBV7-2 and J usage is TRBJ1-2; the match to TRBD1 covers 7 bases. The CDR3 is 17 residues long. V was clipped by 4 bases and J by 2 bases; unmatched bases: 13. Germline V lookup: CDR1 SGHTA, CDR2 FQGNSA. CDR3 DNA sequence: TGTGCCAGCAGCTACACTCCCGAACAGGGGAGGAACTATGGCTACACCTTC. Its translation: CASSYTPEQGRNYGYTF.

The rearrangement uses TRBV7-2 and TRBJ2-3, with D possibly being TRBD2 (5 bases). This CDR3 contains 15 residues. Germline V gives CDR1 SGHTA, CDR2 FQGNSA. The germline V and J ends were trimmed by 2 bases and 5 bases, with 14 bases remaining between them. The CDR3 loop is CASSLRSRRRDTQYF. CDR3 DNA: TGTGCCAGCAGCTTACGCAGCAGGAGGAGAGATACGCAGTATTTT. Using reference TRBV7-2 and TRBJ2-3 for the parts outside the CDR3, the full variable domain is GAGVSQSPSNKVTEKGKDVELRCDPISGHTALYWYRQSLGQGLEFLIYFQGNSAPDKSGLPSDRFSAERTGGSVSTLTIQRTQQEDSAVYLCASSLRSRRRDTQYFGPGTRLTVL.